This T cell receptor beta chain was documented in a study of CD8 T cells in Susac syndrome. Findings and limits, study-wide: As the study acknowledged, the number of individuals who were part of its TCR sequencing and HLA analysis was relatively small.

This clonotype appeared once. Its antigen is as yet unknown. The authors reverse transcribed roughly 0.5 to 1 ug RNA with random hexamers. Amplification of TCR beta CDR3 spanned 54 Vbeta and 13 Jbeta via immunoSEQ multiplex PCR. TCRdb used MiXCR to reprocess the immunoSEQ multiplex PCR reads, holding one entry per CDR3 protein. In the table there are 100,000 to 150,000 distinct CDR3 sequences, around 96% of which are singletons. This CDR3 has 16 amino acids. The V gene's germline CDR1 is KGHSH and CDR2 LQKENI. Trimming took off 1 base at V and 3 bases at J, with 12 bases between the two ends. Healthy donors constituted the control group, matched for age and sex. The authors negatively isolated CD8+ and CD4+ T cells and FACS-enriched TEMRA cells.

The clonotype was recovered from a human donor in good health. The sample comprised CD4+ T cells from PBMCs. V and J are TRBV18 and TRBJ1-4, with a weak D call TRBD1 (5 bases). CDR3 in amino acids: CASSPQKDSPNEKLFF. CDR3 bases: TGTGCCAGCTCACCACAGAAAGACAGCCCTAATGAAAAACTGTTTTTT. Full variable domain (missing parts from reference TRBV18 and TRBJ1-4): NAGVMQNPRHLVRRRGQEARLRCSPMKGHSHVYWYRQLPEEGLKFMVYLQKENIIDESGMPKERFSAEFPKEGPSILRIQQVVRGDSAAYFCASSPQKDSPNEKLFFGSGTQLSVL.